This is a list of T cell receptor beta chains from one sample in a study of cytomegalovirus exposure and HLA in healthy donors. This table comes from immunoSEQ multiplex PCR, and its TCRdb copy is limited to in-frame clones, with some not included. The table lists tens of thousands of clones, around 70% of them singletons, with roughly an eighth in the top ten. Sequencing input: PBMCs. These receptors came from a human donor in good health. Each CDR3 is given with its conserved first and last residue. Fields, in order: D gene, clone size, V gene, J gene, CDR3 DNA, CDR3 protein. The D gene is left open where the match is weak. Clone size, where shown, is once, few, many, or a class for clones that have expanded.

D: .; size: few; V: TRBV28; J: TRBJ1-2; DNA: TGTGCCAGCAGTTTATTGGACAGAACGGGTGGCTACACCTTC; CDR3: CASSLLDRTGGYTF
D: TRBD1; size: .; V: TRBV11-2; J: TRBJ1-1; DNA: TGTGCCAGCAGCCCCCGACAGGGACCTAACACTGAAGCTTTCTTT; CDR3: CASSPRQGPNTEAFF
D: .; size: .; V: TRBV5-1; J: TRBJ1-4; DNA: TGCGCCAGCAGCCCCAGGACGGGGGCAACTAATGAAAAACTGTTTTTT; CDR3: CASSPRTGATNEKLFF
D: TRBD2; size: .; V: TRBV7-9; J: TRBJ2-5; DNA: TGTGCCAGCAGCACGACTAGCAAAGAGACCCAGTACTTC; CDR3: CASSTTSKETQYF
D: .; size: .; V: TRBV9; J: TRBJ1-2; DNA: TGTGCCAGCAGCCCTCGGCAGCTAGGGGACTATGGCTACACCTTC; CDR3: CASSPRQLGDYGYTF
D: .; size: .; V: TRBV6-5; J: TRBJ1-6; DNA: TGTGCCAGCAGTCCTCGGGGCGGGGCTAATTCACCCCTCCACTTT; CDR3: CASSPRGGANSPLHF
D: .; size: .; V: TRBV30; J: TRBJ2-7; DNA: TGTGCCTGGAGTGTCGGGTCCTACGAGCAGTACTTC; CDR3: CAWSVGSYEQYF
D: .; size: .; V: TRBV5-1; J: TRBJ2-7; DNA: TGCGCCAGCAGTCGGGAGAAAGGGTACGAGCAGTACTTC; CDR3: CASSREKGYEQYF
D: TRBD2; size: .; V: TRBV10-3; J: TRBJ2-1; DNA: TGTGCCATCAGTGTGGGTCTAGCGGGATCGTACAATGAGCAGTTCTTC; CDR3: CAISVGLAGSYNEQFF
D: TRBD2; size: once; V: TRBV6-5; J: TRBJ2-3; DNA: TGTGCCAGCAGTTACTCACTAGCGGGAGGCACAGATACGCAGTATTTT; CDR3: CASSYSLAGGTDTQYF
D: .; size: .; V: TRBV5-1; J: TRBJ2-5; DNA: TGCGCCAGCAGCTTCGCCGAACGGGGAGAGACCCAGTACTTC; CDR3: CASSFAERGETQYF
D: TRBD1; size: .; V: TRBV19; J: TRBJ1-2; DNA: TGTGCCAGTAGTTTCTCGACAGGGTCCTATGGCTACACCTTC; CDR3: CASSFSTGSYGYTF
D: .; size: .; V: TRBV29-1; J: TRBJ2-7; DNA: TGCAGCGTTCGAGACAGCCCCTACGAGCAGTACTTC; CDR3: CSVRDSPYEQYF
D: TRBD1; size: .; V: TRBV9; J: TRBJ1-1; DNA: TGTGCCAGCAGCGAGGGGGCGGGTGAAGCTTTCTTT; CDR3: CASSEGAGEAFF
D: TRBD2; size: .; V: TRBV6-5; J: TRBJ2-2; DNA: TGTGCCAGCAGTACTAGCGGAGGGACCGGGGAGCTGTTTTTT; CDR3: CASSTSGGTGELFF
D: .; size: once; V: TRBV10-1; J: TRBJ2-1; DNA: TGCGCCAGCAGTACAGGGCGCTACAATGAGCAGTTCTTC; CDR3: CASSTGRYNEQFF
D: TRBD1; size: once; V: TRBV5-1; J: TRBJ1-5; DNA: TGCGCCAGCAGCTTACAGGGGAGTCAGCCCCAGCATTTT; CDR3: CASSLQGSQPQHF
D: TRBD1; size: .; V: TRBV27; J: TRBJ1-3; DNA: TGTGCCAGCAGGACAGGGGTGGGAGGAAACACCATATATTTT; CDR3: CASRTGVGGNTIYF
D: TRBD1; size: .; V: TRBV7-9; J: TRBJ1-4; DNA: TGTGCCAGCAGCGGTGGACAGGGGGTGGGATCGGCTAATGAAAAACTGTTTTTT; CDR3: CASSGGQGVGSANEKLFF
D: .; size: .; V: TRBV30; J: TRBJ1-1; DNA: TGTGCCTGGACAGGGTTTGGATACACTGAAGCTTTCTTT; CDR3: CAWTGFGYTEAFF
D: .; size: .; V: TRBV18; J: TRBJ1-2; DNA: TGTGCCAGCTCACTTCAGGCTAAGAATAACTATGGCTACACCTTC; CDR3: CASSLQAKNNYGYTF
D: TRBD1; size: .; V: TRBV5-1; J: TRBJ1-4; DNA: TGCGCCAGCAGCCCGGGACAGGGGGGTGAAAAACTGTTTTTT; CDR3: CASSPGQGGEKLFF
D: TRBD1; size: .; V: TRBV29-1; J: TRBJ2-1; DNA: TGCAGCGTTCACGGACAGGGCGGCAGGGAGCAGTTCTTC; CDR3: CSVHGQGGREQFF
D: TRBD2; size: .; V: TRBV6-5; J: TRBJ2-5; DNA: TGTGCCAGCAGTGGGGCGGGAGTGATAGAGACCCAGTACTTC; CDR3: CASSGAGVIETQYF
D: .; size: few; V: TRBV1; J: TRBJ1-5; DNA: TGCACCAGCAGCCAAGTTCCCGGGACAGGGTTGAGAGCTAGCTGTCAGCCCCAGCATTTT; CDR3: CTSSQVPGTGLRASCQPQHF
D: .; size: few; V: TRBV4-1; J: TRBJ1-3; DNA: TGCGCCAGCAGCTCTCAATCAGGCTCTGGAAACACCATATATTTT; CDR3: CASSSQSGSGNTIYF
D: .; size: once; V: TRBV7-3; J: TRBJ2-7; DNA: TGTGCCAGCAGCTTAACGGCAGGGGATCTAGACGAGCAGTACTTC; CDR3: CASSLTAGDLDEQYF
D: TRBD1; size: .; V: TRBV30; J: TRBJ2-4; DNA: TGTGCCTGGTTCTCGAAACAGGGGACCAAAAACATTCAGTACTTC; CDR3: CAWFSKQGTKNIQYF
D: TRBD2; size: .; V: TRBV5-3; J: TRBJ2-7; DNA: TGTGCCAGAAGCTTCCCAGCGGGAGGGCACGAGCAGTACTTC; CDR3: CARSFPAGGHEQYF
D: .; size: .; V: TRBV19; J: TRBJ2-5; DNA: TGTGCCAGTAGTCGAGGGGGCCAAGAGACCCAGTACTTC; CDR3: CASSRGGQETQYF
D: TRBD2; size: .; V: TRBV6-5; J: TRBJ2-5; DNA: TGTGCCAGCAGTTGGGGTAGCGGGAGGGCCGGGGAGACCCAGTACTTC; CDR3: CASSWGSGRAGETQYF
D: TRBD1; size: .; V: TRBV4-1; J: TRBJ1-2; DNA: TGTGCCAGCAGCCAACTAGGACAGGGGGCGGCTGGCTACACCTTC; CDR3: CASSQLGQGAAGYTF
D: .; size: .; V: TRBV21-1; J: TRBJ2-7; DNA: TGTGCCAGCAGCAAACGCTTTGACATGCCCTACGAGCAGTACTTC; CDR3: CASSKRFDMPYEQYF
D: .; size: .; V: TRBV19; J: TRBJ1-5; DNA: TGTGCCAGTAGCGAGTTTCAGGGGTTAAGCCAGCCCCAGCATTTT; CDR3: CASSEFQGLSQPQHF
D: .; size: few; V: TRBV7-9; J: TRBJ2-6; DNA: TGTGCCAGCAGCTCTCACACAGGGTCTGGGGCCAACGTCCTGACTTTC; CDR3: CASSSHTGSGANVLTF
D: TRBD2; size: .; V: TRBV10-3; J: TRBJ2-3; DNA: TGTGCCATCAGTGAGTCGATCCGAACGGGAGGAGCCCCCGATACGCAGTATTTT; CDR3: CAISESIRTGGAPDTQYF
D: TRBD2; size: .; V: TRBV27; J: TRBJ2-7; DNA: TGTGCCAGCATGACTAGCGGGCCTTCCTACGAGCAGTACTTC; CDR3: CASMTSGPSYEQYF
D: .; size: .; V: TRBV10-1; J: TRBJ1-1; DNA: TGCGCCAGCAGGTCGGGAAACATGAACACTGAAGCTTTCTTT; CDR3: CASRSGNMNTEAFF
D: TRBD1; size: .; V: TRBV28; J: TRBJ2-7; DNA: TGTGCCAGCAGTTACAGGGGACCAACCTACGAGCAGTACTTC; CDR3: CASSYRGPTYEQYF
D: .; size: once; V: TRBV7-6; J: TRBJ1-1; DNA: TGTGCCAGCAGCTCCCAGACAGAAGTGACTGAAGCTTTCTTT; CDR3: CASSSQTEVTEAFF
D: .; size: .; V: TRBV28; J: TRBJ1-5; DNA: TGTGCCATCAAAATAGGGGCTAATCAGCCCCAGCATTTT; CDR3: CAIKIGANQPQHF
D: TRBD1; size: once; V: TRBV2; J: TRBJ1-1; DNA: TGTGCCAGCAGTTTACAGGGGACCACTGAAGCTTTCTTT; CDR3: CASSLQGTTEAFF
D: .; size: .; V: TRBV29-1; J: TRBJ2-7; DNA: TGCAGCGTTGCTCCCCGGGGCTACGAGCAGTACTTC; CDR3: CSVAPRGYEQYF
D: TRBD1; size: once; V: TRBV5-1; J: TRBJ2-7; DNA: TGCGCCAGCAGCTTACGGGACAGGGGAATCGGCGAGCAGTACTTC; CDR3: CASSLRDRGIGEQYF
D: .; size: .; V: TRBV5-1; J: TRBJ2-5; DNA: TGCGCCAGCTGGCAGAAAGAGACCCAGTACTTC; CDR3: CASWQKETQYF
D: .; size: few; V: TRBV27; J: TRBJ1-5; DNA: TGTGCCAGCAGCCAGGGCACCAATCAGCCCCAGCATTTT; CDR3: CASSQGTNQPQHF
D: .; size: .; V: TRBV5-1; J: TRBJ1-1; DNA: TGCGCCAGCAGCTTGGACCCAGGGATGAACACTGAAGCTTTCTTT; CDR3: CASSLDPGMNTEAFF
D: .; size: .; V: TRBV5-1; J: TRBJ1-3; DNA: TGCGCCAGCAGCTATGGAGGGGACCTGGAAGGAAACACCATATATTTT; CDR3: CASSYGGDLEGNTIYF
D: TRBD2; size: .; V: TRBV7-8; J: TRBJ2-1; DNA: TGTGCCAGCAGCTTAGCGTCGACTAGCGGGAGGAGCAATGAGCAGTTCTTC; CDR3: CASSLASTSGRSNEQFF
D: TRBD2; size: .; V: TRBV5-4; J: TRBJ2-5; DNA: TGTGCCAGCAGCTTGGGGGGGGGTCAAGAGACCCAGTACTTC; CDR3: CASSLGGGQETQYF
D: TRBD1; size: .; V: TRBV6-1; J: TRBJ2-7; DNA: TGTGCCAGCAGTGAAAAACCCGACAGGGGTCCTTACGAGCAGTACTTC; CDR3: CASSEKPDRGPYEQYF
D: .; size: .; V: TRBV20-1; J: TRBJ2-3; DNA: TGCAAGGCGGGACCTAGAGATACGCAGTATTTT; CDR3: CKAGPRDTQYF
D: TRBD1; size: .; V: TRBV19; J: TRBJ1-2; DNA: TGTGCCAGTAGGACAGGGACCCTCTATGGCTACACCTTC; CDR3: CASRTGTLYGYTF
D: TRBD2; size: .; V: TRBV19; J: TRBJ2-2; DNA: TGTGCCAGTAGTATAGATTCCCTAGCGGGAGAGCTCCCCGGGGAGCTGTTTTTT; CDR3: CASSIDSLAGELPGELFF